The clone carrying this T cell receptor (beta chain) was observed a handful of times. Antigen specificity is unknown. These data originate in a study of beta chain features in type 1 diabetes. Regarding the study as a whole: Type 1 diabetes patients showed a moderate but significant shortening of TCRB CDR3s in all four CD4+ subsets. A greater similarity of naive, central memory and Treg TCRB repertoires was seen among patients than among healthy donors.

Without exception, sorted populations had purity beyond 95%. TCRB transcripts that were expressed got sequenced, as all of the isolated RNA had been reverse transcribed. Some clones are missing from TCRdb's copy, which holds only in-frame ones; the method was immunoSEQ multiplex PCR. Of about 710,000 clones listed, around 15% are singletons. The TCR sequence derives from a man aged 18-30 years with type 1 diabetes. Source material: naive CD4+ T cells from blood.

Here the CDR3 reads CSARTGLNTEAFF. CDR3 bases: TGCAGCGCCCGGACAGGGCTGAACACTGAAGCTTTCTTT. V is TRBV29-1 and J is TRBJ1-1, with TRBD1 matching 8 bases. Looked up from germline, CDR1 is SQVTM and CDR2 is ANQGSEA. V lost 7 bases, J lost 0 bases, and 4 bases stayed unmatched. This CDR3 contains 13 residues.